This T cell receptor (beta chain) came from a study of CD8+CD57+ T cells in acquired aplastic anemia. V was clipped by 3 bases and J by 6 bases; unmatched bases: 4. Germline V gene lookup returns CDR1 MGHDK and CDR2 SYGVNS. The CDR3 is 14 residues long. The study profiled TCR beta VDJ and CDR3 using genomic DNA as template. TCRdb re-called the reads with MiXCR, one entry per CDR3 protein. This table holds fewer than 70,000 distinct CDR3 sequences, roughly half found once. This chain uses TRBV25-1 with TRBJ1-2, with 10 bases identical to TRBD1. The sequenced sample consisted of sorted CD4+, CD8+, or CD8+CD57+ T cells (not recorded which) from PBMCs. The clonotype originates from a human donor in good health, serving as a control. CDR3 in amino acids: CASSDSGQGNGYTF. For the CDR3, the DNA is TGTGCCAGCAGTGACTCGGGACAGGGGAATGGCTACACCTTC.